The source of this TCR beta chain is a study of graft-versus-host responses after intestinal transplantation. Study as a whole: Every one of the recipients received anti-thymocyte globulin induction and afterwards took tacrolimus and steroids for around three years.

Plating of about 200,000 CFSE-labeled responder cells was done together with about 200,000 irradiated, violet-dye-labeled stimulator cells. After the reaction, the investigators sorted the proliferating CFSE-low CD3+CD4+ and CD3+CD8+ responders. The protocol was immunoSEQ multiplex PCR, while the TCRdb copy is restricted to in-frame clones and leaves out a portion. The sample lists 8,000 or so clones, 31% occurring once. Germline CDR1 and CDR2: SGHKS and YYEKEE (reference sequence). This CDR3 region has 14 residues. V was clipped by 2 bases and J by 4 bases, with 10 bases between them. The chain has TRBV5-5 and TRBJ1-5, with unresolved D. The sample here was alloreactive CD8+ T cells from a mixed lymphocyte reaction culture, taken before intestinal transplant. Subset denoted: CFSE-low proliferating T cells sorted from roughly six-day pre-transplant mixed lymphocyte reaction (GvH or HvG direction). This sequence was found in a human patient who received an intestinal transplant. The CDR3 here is CASSLGLTNQPQHF. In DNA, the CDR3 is TGTGCCAGCAGCTTAGGACTTACAAATCAGCCCCAGCATTTT. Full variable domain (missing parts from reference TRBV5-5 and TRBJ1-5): DAGVTQSPTHLIKTRGQQVTLRCSPISGHKSVSWYQQVLGQGPQFIFQYYEKEERGRGNFPDRFSARQFPNYSSELNVNALLLGDSALYLCASSLGLTNQPQHFGDGTRLSIL.